This TCR beta chain was recorded in a study of a mutant IDH1 vaccine in newly diagnosed glioma. Study-level points and caveats: The authors found pseudoprogression apparently unrelated to changes in top peripheral T cell clonotypes.

CDR3 length equals 16 residues. V shed 6 bases and J 7 bases; nucleotides not matched to a gene: 15. Germline V gene sequence: CDR1 SNHLY, CDR2 FYNNEI. Clones were read by immunoSEQ multiplex PCR, and TCRdb kept only the in-frame ones, dropping some. The data contain about 68,000 clones, 79% of them seen just once; the ten biggest clones take up roughly 8.2%. Time point noted: baseline, week 1 (first vaccination visit). Noted treatment: pre-vaccination baseline after standard-of-care therapy. Each astrocytoma in the donors was new, WHO grade 3 or 4, IDH1-mutant and ATRX-lost. In the case of this clone: What it binds is unknown.

The TCR comes from a man in his forties or fifties with glioma. Sequencing used PBMCs, obtained from a glioma patient treated with radiotherapy, temozolomide or both. The gene calls are TRBV2 and TRBJ2-1, with 7 bases lining up with TRBD2. CDR3 protein: CASRESSGLGQNEQFF. The CDR3 nucleotides are TGTGCCAGCAGAGAATCTAGCGGCCTTGGGCAAAATGAGCAGTTCTTC.